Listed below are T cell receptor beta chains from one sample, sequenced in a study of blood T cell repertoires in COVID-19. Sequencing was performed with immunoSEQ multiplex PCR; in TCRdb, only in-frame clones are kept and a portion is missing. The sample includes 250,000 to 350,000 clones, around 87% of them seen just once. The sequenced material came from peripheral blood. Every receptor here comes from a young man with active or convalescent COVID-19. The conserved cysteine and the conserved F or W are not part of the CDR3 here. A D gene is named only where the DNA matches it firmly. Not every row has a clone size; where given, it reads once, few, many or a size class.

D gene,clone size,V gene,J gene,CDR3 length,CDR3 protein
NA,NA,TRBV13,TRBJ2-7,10,ASSLGGNEQY
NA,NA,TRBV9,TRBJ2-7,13,ASSVDPGSGREQY
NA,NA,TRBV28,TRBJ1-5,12,ASSLEQGHQPQH
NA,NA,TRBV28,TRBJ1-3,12,ASGRTVPGNTIY
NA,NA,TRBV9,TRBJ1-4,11,ASSVTDGEKLF
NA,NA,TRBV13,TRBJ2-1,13,ASSSRLEAWNEQF
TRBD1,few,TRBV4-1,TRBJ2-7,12,ASSQDGTAYEQY
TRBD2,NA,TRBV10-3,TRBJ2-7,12,AISGTSGRSEQY
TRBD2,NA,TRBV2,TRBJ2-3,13,ASSPLAGVRHTQY
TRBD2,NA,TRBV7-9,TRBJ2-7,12,ASSPRLAEYEQY
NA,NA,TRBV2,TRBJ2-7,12,ASRDLRESYEQY
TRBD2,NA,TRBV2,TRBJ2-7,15,ASSRLAGVLRSYEQY
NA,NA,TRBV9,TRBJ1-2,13,ASSARRTRKYGYT
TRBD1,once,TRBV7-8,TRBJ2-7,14,ASSLIRSGGGYEQY
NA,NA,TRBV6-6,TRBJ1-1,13,AVVNQLIIGTEAF
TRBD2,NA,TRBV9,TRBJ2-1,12,ASSPYSGRGEQF
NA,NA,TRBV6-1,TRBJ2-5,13,ASSEVYQAVETQY
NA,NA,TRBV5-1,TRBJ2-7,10,ASSWQGGEQY
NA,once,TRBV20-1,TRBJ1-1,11,SASPTGNTEAF
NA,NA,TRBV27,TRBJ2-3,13,ASSLPGGSTDTQY